The rows below give T cell receptor beta chains drawn from one sample of a study of T-cell reconstitution after alpha-beta-depleted transplantation in children. MiXCR, run by TCRdb on the PCR reads, gives a single entry per CDR3 protein. The repertoire holds some 600,000 distinct CDR3 sequences, with over 10% as singletons. The starting material was PBMCs, mostly from graft donor cells, obtained 360 days after TCRalphabeta/CD19-depleted stem cell transplant. These receptors originate from a male patient younger than 18 who had a stem cell transplant for acute myeloid leukemia, so the T cells may come from the graft donor. The CDR3 runs from the conserved cysteine through the conserved F or W. D genes are given only for firm matches. The size of a clone is reported for some rows only, either as once, few or many, or as a class for expanded clones.

CDR3aa: CSARDPSRGPDTEAFF; CDR3nt: TGCAGTGCTAGAGATCCGAGTCGGGGTCCAGACACTGAAGCTTTCTTT; abundance: .; j_gene: TRBJ1-1; v_gene: TRBV20-1; d_gene: .
CDR3aa: CATSDLLGGRETQYF; CDR3nt: TGTGCCACCAGTGATTTGCTGGGGGGTCGAGAGACCCAGTACTTC; abundance: few; j_gene: TRBJ2-5; v_gene: TRBV24-1; d_gene: .
CDR3aa: CSVGLSSYEQYF; CDR3nt: TGCAGCGTAGGCTTAAGCTCCTACGAGCAGTACTTC; abundance: many; j_gene: TRBJ2-7; v_gene: TRBV29-1; d_gene: .
CDR3aa: CASSQDTRTQETQYF; CDR3nt: TGCGCCAGCAGCCAAGATACACGGACCCAAGAGACCCAGTACTTC; abundance: many; j_gene: TRBJ2-5; v_gene: TRBV4-3; d_gene: .
CDR3aa: CASSQAGAGEQFF; CDR3nt: TGTGCCAGCAGCCAAGCGGGAGCGGGTGAGCAGTTCTTC; abundance: few; j_gene: TRBJ2-1; v_gene: TRBV9; d_gene: TRBD2
CDR3aa: CASTPLAGGPYEQYF; CDR3nt: TGTGCCAGCACTCCTCTAGCGGGAGGGCCCTACGAGCAGTACTTC; abundance: .; j_gene: TRBJ2-7; v_gene: TRBV6-2/TRBV6-3; d_gene: TRBD2
CDR3aa: CSAMPSGRNTGELFF; CDR3nt: TGCAGTGCTATGCCTAGCGGACGGAACACCGGGGAGCTGTTTTTT; abundance: .; j_gene: TRBJ2-2; v_gene: TRBV20-1; d_gene: TRBD2
CDR3aa: CASSFLLAGDWNEQFF; CDR3nt: TGTGCCAGCAGTTTCCTACTAGCGGGAGATTGGAATGAGCAGTTCTTC; abundance: few; j_gene: TRBJ2-1; v_gene: TRBV12-3/TRBV12-4; d_gene: TRBD2
CDR3aa: CSATLGAYNQPQHF; CDR3nt: TGCAGTGCTACCCTGGGAGCGTACAATCAGCCCCAGCATTTT; abundance: few; j_gene: TRBJ1-5; v_gene: TRBV20-1; d_gene: .
CDR3aa: CATSDVAGANTGELFF; CDR3nt: TGTGCCACCAGTGATGTAGCGGGAGCGAACACCGGGGAGCTGTTTTTT; abundance: few; j_gene: TRBJ2-2; v_gene: TRBV24-1; d_gene: TRBD2
CDR3aa: CASSLSSFITGELFF; CDR3nt: TGTGCCAGCAGTTTGTCATCCTTTATTACCGGGGAGCTGTTTTTT; abundance: many; j_gene: TRBJ2-2; v_gene: TRBV28; d_gene: .
CDR3aa: CASSALGTGNYEQYF; CDR3nt: TGTGCCAGCAGCGCCCTAGGGACAGGGAACTACGAGCAGTACTTC; abundance: few; j_gene: TRBJ2-7; v_gene: TRBV2; d_gene: TRBD1
CDR3aa: CASRSAYEQYF; CDR3nt: TGTGCCAGCAGATCCGCCTACGAGCAGTACTTC; abundance: many; j_gene: TRBJ2-7; v_gene: TRBV12-3/TRBV12-4; d_gene: .
CDR3aa: CAVFGLLSSYNEQFF; CDR3nt: TGTGCCGTCTTCGGACTTCTAAGCTCCTACAATGAGCAGTTCTTC; abundance: few; j_gene: TRBJ2-1; v_gene: TRBV28; d_gene: .
CDR3aa: CSVEDRAGAVPRQYF; CDR3nt: TGCAGCGTTGAAGATAGGGCAGGGGCGGTTCCGCGCCAGTACTTC; abundance: few; j_gene: TRBJ2-7; v_gene: TRBV29-1; d_gene: .
CDR3aa: CASSLDRGLRNTEAFF; CDR3nt: TGTGCCAGCAGTTTGGACAGGGGGCTAAGGAACACTGAAGCTTTCTTT; abundance: .; j_gene: TRBJ1-1; v_gene: TRBV28; d_gene: TRBD1
CDR3aa: CASSPGQGSIGELFF; CDR3nt: TGTGCCAGCAGCCCCGGGCAGGGAAGTATCGGGGAGCTGTTTTTT; abundance: few; j_gene: TRBJ2-2; v_gene: TRBV7-2; d_gene: .